This T cell receptor (beta chain) was identified in a study of blood T cells in healthy people across ages. The CDR3 totals 12 residues. Germline values: CDR1 SQVTM, CDR2 ANQGSEA. The V end lost 3 bases, the J end lost 2 bases, and 8 bases lay between the germline ends. This clonotype was recorded at least ten times. Next came a second PCR, run for about 6 to 12 cycles, which used a sample-barcoded 5' primer along with a J-beta primer mix. MiXCR, run by TCRdb on the 5' RACE reads, gives a single entry per CDR3 protein. The repertoire holds 1.6 million or so distinct CDR3 sequences, with about 31% as singletons.

Sequenced input: blood. This TCR was sampled from a woman younger than 45 in good health. This chain uses TRBV29-1 with TRBJ2-7; weak D call: TRBD1 (5 bases). The CDR3 sequence is CSVEDNTYEQYF. The CDR3 DNA reads TGCAGCGTTGAGGACAACACCTACGAGCAGTACTTC.